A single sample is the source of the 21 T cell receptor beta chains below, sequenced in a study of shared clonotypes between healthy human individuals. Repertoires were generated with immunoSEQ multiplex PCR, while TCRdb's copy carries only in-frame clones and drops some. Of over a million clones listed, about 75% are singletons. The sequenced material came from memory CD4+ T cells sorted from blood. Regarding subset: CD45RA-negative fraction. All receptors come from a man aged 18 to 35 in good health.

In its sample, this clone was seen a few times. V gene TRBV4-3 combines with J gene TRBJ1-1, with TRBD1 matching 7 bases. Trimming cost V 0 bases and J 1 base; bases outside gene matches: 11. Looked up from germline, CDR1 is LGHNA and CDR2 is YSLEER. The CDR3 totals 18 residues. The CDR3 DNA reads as TGCGCCAGCAGCCAAGATCCCCCTTGGAGGGACAGGAACACTGAAGCTTTCTTT. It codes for CASSQDPPWRDRNTEAFF.

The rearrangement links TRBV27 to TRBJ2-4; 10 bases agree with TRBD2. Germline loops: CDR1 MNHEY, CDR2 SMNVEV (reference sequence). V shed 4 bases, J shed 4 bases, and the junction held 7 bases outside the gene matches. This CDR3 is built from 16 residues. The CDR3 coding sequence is TGTGCCAGCAGTTCGAGAGGGACTAGCGAAAAAAACATTCAGTACTTC. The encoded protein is CASSSRGTSEKNIQYF.

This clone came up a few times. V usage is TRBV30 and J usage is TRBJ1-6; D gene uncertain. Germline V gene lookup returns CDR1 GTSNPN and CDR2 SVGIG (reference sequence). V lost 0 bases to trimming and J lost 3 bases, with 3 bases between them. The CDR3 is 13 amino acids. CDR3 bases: TGTGCCTGGAGTGTGGGCTATAATTCACCCCTCCACTTT. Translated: CAWSVGYNSPLHF.

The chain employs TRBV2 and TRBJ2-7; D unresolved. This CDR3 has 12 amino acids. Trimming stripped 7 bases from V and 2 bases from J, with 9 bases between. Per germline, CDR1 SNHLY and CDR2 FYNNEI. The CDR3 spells CASKTLTYEQYF. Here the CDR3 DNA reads TGTGCCAGCAAGACCCTTACCTACGAGCAGTACTTC.

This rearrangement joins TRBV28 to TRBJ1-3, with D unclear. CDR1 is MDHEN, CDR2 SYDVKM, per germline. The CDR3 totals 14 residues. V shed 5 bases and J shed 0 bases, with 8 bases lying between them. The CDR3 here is CASSLTVSGNTIYF. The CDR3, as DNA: TGTGCCAGCAGTCTAACAGTCTCTGGAAACACCATATATTTT.

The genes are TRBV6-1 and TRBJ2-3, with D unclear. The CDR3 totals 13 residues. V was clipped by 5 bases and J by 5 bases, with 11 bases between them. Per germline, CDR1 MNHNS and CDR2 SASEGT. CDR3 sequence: CASSSTDRDTQYF. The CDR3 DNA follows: TGTGCCAGCAGTTCTACAGATAGAGATACGCAGTATTTT.

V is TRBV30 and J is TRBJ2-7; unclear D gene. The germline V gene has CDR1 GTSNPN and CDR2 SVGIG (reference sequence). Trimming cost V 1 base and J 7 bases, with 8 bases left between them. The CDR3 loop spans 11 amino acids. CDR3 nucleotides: TGTGCCTGGAGTGGAGACCTGGAGCAGTACTTC. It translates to CAWSGDLEQYF.

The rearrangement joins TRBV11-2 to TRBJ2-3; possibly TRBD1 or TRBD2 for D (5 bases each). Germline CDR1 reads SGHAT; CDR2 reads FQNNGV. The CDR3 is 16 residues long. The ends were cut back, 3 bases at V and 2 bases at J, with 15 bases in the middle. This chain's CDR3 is CASSFTGTKATDTQYF. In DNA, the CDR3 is TGTGCCAGCAGCTTTACCGGGACCAAGGCCACAGATACGCAGTATTTT. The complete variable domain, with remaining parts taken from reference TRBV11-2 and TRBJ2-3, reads EAGVAQSPRYKIIEKRQSVAFWCNPISGHATLYWYQQILGQGPKLLIQFQNNGVVDDSQLPKDRFSAERLKGVDSTLKIQPAKLEDSAVYLCASSFTGTKATDTQYFGPGTRLTVL.

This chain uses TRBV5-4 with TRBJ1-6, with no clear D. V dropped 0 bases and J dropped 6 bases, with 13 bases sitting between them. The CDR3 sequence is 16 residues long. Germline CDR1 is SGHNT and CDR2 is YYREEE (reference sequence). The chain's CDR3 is CASSLARSGANSPLHF. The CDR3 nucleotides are TGTGCCAGCAGCTTGGCCAGGAGTGGTGCTAATTCACCCCTCCACTTT.

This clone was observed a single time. The CDR3 loop reads CASSFGGRGTGELFF. The CDR3, as DNA: TGTGCCAGCAGCTTTGGCGGGAGGGGTACCGGGGAGCTGTTTTTT. This sequence joins TRBV12-1 and TRBJ2-2; TRBD2 is the table's D call and was not checked against the DNA. TRBV12-1 is shown as a pseudogene. The CDR3 extends over 15 amino acids.

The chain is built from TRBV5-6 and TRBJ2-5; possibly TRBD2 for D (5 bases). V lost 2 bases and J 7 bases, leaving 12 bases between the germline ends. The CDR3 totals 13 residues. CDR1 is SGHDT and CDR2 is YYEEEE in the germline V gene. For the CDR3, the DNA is TGTGCCAGCAGCTTTAGCGCCCCGGGGACCCAGTACTTC. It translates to CASSFSAPGTQYF.

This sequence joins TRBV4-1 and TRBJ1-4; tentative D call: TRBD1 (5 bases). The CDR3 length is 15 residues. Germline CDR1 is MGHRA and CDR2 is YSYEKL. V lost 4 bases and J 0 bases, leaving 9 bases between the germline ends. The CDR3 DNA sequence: TGCGCCAGCAGCCTAGGGGTTGCAACTAATGAAAAACTGTTTTTT. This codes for CASSLGVATNEKLFF.

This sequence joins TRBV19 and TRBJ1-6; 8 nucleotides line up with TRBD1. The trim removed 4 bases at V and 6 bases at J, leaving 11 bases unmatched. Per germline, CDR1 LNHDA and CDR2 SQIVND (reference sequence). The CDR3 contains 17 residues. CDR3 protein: CASSTRPGQAINSPLHF. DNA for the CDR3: TGTGCCAGTAGTACGAGACCGGGACAGGCAATTAATTCACCCCTCCACTTT.

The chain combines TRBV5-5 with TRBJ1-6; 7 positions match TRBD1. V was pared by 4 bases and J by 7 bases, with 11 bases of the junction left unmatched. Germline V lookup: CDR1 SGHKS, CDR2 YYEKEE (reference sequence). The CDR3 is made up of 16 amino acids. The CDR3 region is CASSPYNRGSNSPLHF. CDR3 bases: TGTGCCAGCAGCCCGTATAACAGGGGTTCAAATTCACCCCTCCACTTT. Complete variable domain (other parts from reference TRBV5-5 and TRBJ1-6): DAGVTQSPTHLIKTRGQQVTLRCSPISGHKSVSWYQQVLGQGPQFIFQYYEKEERGRGNFPDRFSARQFPNYSSELNVNALLLGDSALYLCASSPYNRGSNSPLHFGNGTRLTVT.

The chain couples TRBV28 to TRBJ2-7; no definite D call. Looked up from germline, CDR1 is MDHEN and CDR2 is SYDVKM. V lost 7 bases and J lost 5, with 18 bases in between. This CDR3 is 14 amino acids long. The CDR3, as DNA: TGTGCCAGCAATGAAGCCCCCCCGAAAGACGAGCAGTACTTC. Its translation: CASNEAPPKDEQYF. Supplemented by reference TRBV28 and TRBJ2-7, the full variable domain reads DVKVTQSSRYLVKRTGEKVFLECVQDMDHENMFWYRQDPGLGLRLIYFSYDVKMKEKGDIPEGYSVSREKKERFSLILESASTNQTSMYLCASNEAPPKDEQYFGPGTRLTVT.

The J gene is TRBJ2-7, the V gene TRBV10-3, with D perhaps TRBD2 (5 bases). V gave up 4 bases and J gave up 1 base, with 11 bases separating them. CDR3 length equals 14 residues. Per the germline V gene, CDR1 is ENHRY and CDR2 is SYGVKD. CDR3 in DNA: TGTGCCATCAGTGTCACTAGGGATTCCTACGAGCAGTACTTC. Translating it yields CAISVTRDSYEQYF.

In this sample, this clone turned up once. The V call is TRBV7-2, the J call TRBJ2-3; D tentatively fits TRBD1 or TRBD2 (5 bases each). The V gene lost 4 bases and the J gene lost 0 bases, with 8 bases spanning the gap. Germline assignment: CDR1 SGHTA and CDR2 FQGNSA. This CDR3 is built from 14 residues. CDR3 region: CASSSRDSTDTQYF. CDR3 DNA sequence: TGTGCCAGCAGCTCGAGGGACAGCACAGATACGCAGTATTTT.

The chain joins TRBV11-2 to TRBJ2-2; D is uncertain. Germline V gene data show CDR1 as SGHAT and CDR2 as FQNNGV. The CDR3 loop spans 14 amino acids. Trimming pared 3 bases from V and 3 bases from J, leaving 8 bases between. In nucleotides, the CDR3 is TGTGCCAGCAGCTTGGCCATCGACACCGGGGAGCTGTTTTTT. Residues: CASSLAIDTGELFF.

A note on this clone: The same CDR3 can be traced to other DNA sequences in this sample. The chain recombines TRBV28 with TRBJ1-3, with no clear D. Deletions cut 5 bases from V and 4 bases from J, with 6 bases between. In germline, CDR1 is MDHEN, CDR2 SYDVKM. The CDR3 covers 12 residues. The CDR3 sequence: CASSLLGNTIYF. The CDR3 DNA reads TGTGCCAGCAGTCTCCTAGGAAACACCATATATTTT. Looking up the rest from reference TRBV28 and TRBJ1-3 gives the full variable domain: DVKVTQSSRYLVKRTGEKVFLECVQDMDHENMFWYRQDPGLGLRLIYFSYDVKMKEKGDIPEGYSVSREKKERFSLILESASTNQTSMYLCASSLLGNTIYFGEGSWLTVV.

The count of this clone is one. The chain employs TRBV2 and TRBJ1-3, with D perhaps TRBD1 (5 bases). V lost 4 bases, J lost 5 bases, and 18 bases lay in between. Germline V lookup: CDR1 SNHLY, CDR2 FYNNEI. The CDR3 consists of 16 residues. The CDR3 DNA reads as TGTGCCAGCAGTGCTCAGGGAACGGGACTACGAAACACCATATATTTT. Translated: CASSAQGTGLRNTIYF.

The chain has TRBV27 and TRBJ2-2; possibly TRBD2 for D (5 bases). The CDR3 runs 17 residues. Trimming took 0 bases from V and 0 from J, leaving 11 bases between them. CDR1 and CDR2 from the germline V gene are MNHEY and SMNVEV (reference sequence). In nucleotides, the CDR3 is TGTGCCAGCAGTTTATCGTGGAGGAACGCGAACACCGGGGAGCTGTTTTTT. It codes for CASSLSWRNANTGELFF.